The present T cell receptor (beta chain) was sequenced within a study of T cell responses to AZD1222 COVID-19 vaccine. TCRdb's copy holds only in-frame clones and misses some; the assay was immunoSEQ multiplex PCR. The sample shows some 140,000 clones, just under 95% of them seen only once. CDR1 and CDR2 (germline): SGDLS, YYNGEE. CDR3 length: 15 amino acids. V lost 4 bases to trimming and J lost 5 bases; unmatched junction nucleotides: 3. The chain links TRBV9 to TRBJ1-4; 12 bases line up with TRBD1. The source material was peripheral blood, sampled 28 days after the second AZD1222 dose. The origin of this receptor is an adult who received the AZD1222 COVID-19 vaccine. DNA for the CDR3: TGTGCCAGCAGCCCGGGGACAGGGGGCAATGAAAAACTGTTTTTT. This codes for CASSPGTGGNEKLFF.